This TCR beta chain was sequenced for a study of T cell repertoires in ileal Crohn's disease. Study as a whole: Biopsies of the neoterminal ileum at postoperative colonoscopy form M6 samples. Whole-study results and caveats: All patients with clonality above 26.8% had endoscopic recurrence.

V shed 3 bases, J shed 7 bases, and the junction held 10 bases outside the gene matches. This CDR3 has 18 residues. CDR1 and CDR2 from the germline V gene are SGHNT and YYREEE (reference sequence). As for time point: neoterminal ileum biopsy at postoperative endoscopy, about 6 months after surgery. Comment on this clone: Its matching antigen is unknown.

Assay: immunoSEQ multiplex PCR; the TCRdb copy retains only in-frame clones and omits some. The data hold under 1,500 clones, with around four fifths observed a single time. The sample taken for sequencing was ileal tissue. This receptor was identified in an adult with Crohn's disease. The chain combines TRBV5-4 with TRBJ2-2, with 15 bases fitting TRBD2. The CDR3 protein is CASSYNGTSGGRIGELFF. The CDR3 nucleotides read TGTGCCAGCAGCTACAACGGGACTAGCGGGGGGCGGATCGGGGAGCTGTTTTTT. The complete variable domain, with remaining parts taken from reference TRBV5-4 and TRBJ2-2, reads ETGVTQSPTHLIKTRGQQVTLRCSSQSGHNTVSWYQQALGQGPQFIFQYYREEENGRGNFPPRFSGLQFPNYSSELNVNALELDDSALYLCASSYNGTSGGRIGELFFGEGSRLTVL.